The rows below give T cell receptor beta chains drawn from one sample of a study of neoadjuvant anti-PD-1 for oral cavity cancer. Clones were read by immunoSEQ multiplex PCR, and TCRdb kept only the in-frame ones, dropping some. This sample has about 68,000 clones, with approximately 81% found just once. This specimen consisted of PBMCs, obtained after nivolumab (anti-PD-1) treatment. The receptors derive from a person between 40 and 80 years old with oral cavity squamous cell carcinoma. CDR3s include the opening cysteine and the closing phenylalanine or tryptophan.

J,V,CDR3
TRBJ2-7,TRBV9,CASSVEDISYEQYF
TRBJ1-5,TRBV9,CASSVSGEGGRPQHF
TRBJ2-3,TRBV9,CASSVDYPGDTQYF
TRBJ2-7,TRBV28,CASSLAGQGASYEQYF
TRBJ2-3,TRBV19,CASSIELDRASTDTQYF
TRBJ2-1,TRBV2,CASSELGSGIYNEQFF
TRBJ1-4,TRBV30,CAWSPRTELFF
TRBJ1-2,TRBV7-2,CASSPGTGDYGYTF
TRBJ1-1,TRBV20-1,CSAGSTSEAFF
TRBJ1-1,TRBV5-1,CASSLSNTEAFF
TRBJ1-1,TRBV4-2,CASSQGGSNTEAFF
TRBJ2-1,TRBV14,CASSQSLAGAYEQFF
TRBJ1-1,TRBV6-6,CATGTEKAFF
TRBJ2-3,TRBV29-1,CSAARSSGRRTDTQYF
TRBJ2-3,TRBV29-1,CSVEDPVRTQYF
TRBJ2-1,TRBV19,CASSINPLYNEQFF
TRBJ2-1,TRBV2,CASSEGQGINEQFF
TRBJ2-2,TRBV27,CASSPRGRGVHANTGELFF
TRBJ2-7,TRBV5-1,CASSLGASGRYEQYF
TRBJ2-3,TRBV10-3,CAFGSGSRQYF
TRBJ2-7,TRBV7-9,CASSLRQGNIDEQYF
TRBJ1-4,TRBV28,CASSLSPGGNEKLFF
TRBJ1-2,TRBV19,CASSTLTAGQSYGYTF
TRBJ2-1,TRBV5-1,CASSTDRLAYSYNEQFF
TRBJ2-3,TRBV5-4,CASSSGNTDTQYF
TRBJ1-4,TRBV28,CASSSNRAAKNEKLFF
TRBJ1-2,TRBV6-5,CASSYSTGLGYGYTF
TRBJ2-1,TRBV7-9,CASSFGDSEQFF
TRBJ2-2,TRBV11-2,CAANYGASDTGELFF
TRBJ2-6,TRBV25-1,CASSGPGAGANVLTF
TRBJ1-2,TRBV7-8,CASSQQGAYGYTF
TRBJ2-7,TRBV7-9,CASSLVAGVYEQYF
TRBJ2-7,TRBV5-5,CASSLLSGSEQYF
TRBJ1-1,TRBV27,CASSLNGGIGTEAFF
TRBJ2-1,TRBV2,CASSYWTSGRHLDNEQFF
TRBJ1-2,TRBV19,CASSSGTAYGYTF
TRBJ1-2,TRBV9,CASSVEGQGAGGYTF
TRBJ2-2,TRBV2,CASSEALTGLAAGDGELFF
TRBJ2-2,TRBV27,CASSFRGTGELFF
TRBJ2-2,TRBV5-1,CASSLTGSTGELFF
TRBJ1-5,TRBV11-2,CASSLFLGESQHF
TRBJ2-7,TRBV5-6,CASSLDGGLLYEQYF
TRBJ2-7,TRBV18,CASSPPEQGQGEQYF
TRBJ1-1,TRBV9,CASSVDRLNTEAFF
TRBJ1-5,TRBV2,CASTGQGRNQPQHF
TRBJ1-2,TRBV28,CASSSRGFGYTF
TRBJ2-5,TRBV30,CAWTGGTETQYF
TRBJ2-5,TRBV5-4,CASSLNGQPWTQYF
TRBJ1-1,TRBV2,CASTLGEGTEAFF
TRBJ2-5,TRBV2,CASSGPLGGSWETQYF